Listed below are T cell receptor beta chains from one sample, sequenced in a study of neurological immune-mediated disorders. TCRdb used MiXCR to reprocess the 5' RACE reads, holding one entry per CDR3 protein. Of 84,000 or so distinct CDR3 sequences listed, 3.5% to 5.5% were seen once; the top ten hold around 6%. Material: PBMCs. These receptor sequences come from an older woman with multiple sclerosis. CDR3s include the opening cysteine and the closing phenylalanine or tryptophan. A D gene is named only where the DNA matches it firmly. Size values are once, few and many counts, or a class for expanded clones, and some rows have none.

TRBJ2-5,TRBD1,many,TRBV2,15,CASGQGPGGVETQYF,TGTGCCAGCGGACAAGGGCCAGGGGGCGTGGAGACCCAGTACTTC
TRBJ1-2,NA,many,TRBV5-1,15,CASSRDGLGNYGYTF,TGCGCCAGCAGCAGGGACGGCCTTGGTAACTATGGCTACACCTTC
TRBJ1-2,NA,many,TRBV5-5,16,CASSPVTGPIVRGYTF,TGTGCCAGCAGCCCAGTGACAGGACCCATTGTGCGCGGCTACACCTTC
TRBJ1-4,NA,many,TRBV5-1,14,CASSDTTTNEKLFF,TGCGCCAGCAGTGACACGACAACTAATGAAAAACTGTTTTTT
TRBJ2-7,NA,many,TRBV7-9,12,CASSPTGYEQYF,TGTGCCAGCAGCCCTACAGGGTACGAGCAGTACTTC
TRBJ1-4,NA,many,TRBV5-1,20,CASSFSALRPTRGLSEKLFF,TGCGCCAGCAGCTTCTCCGCTCTACGACCCACCAGGGGATTGAGCGAAAAACTGTTTTTT
TRBJ1-6,TRBD1,many,TRBV5-5,15,CASSLGTGSYSPLHF,TGTGCCAGCAGCTTGGGGACAGGCTCTTATTCACCCCTCCACTTT
TRBJ1-5,TRBD1,many,TRBV6-5,15,CASRRQGSSNQPQHF,TGTGCCAGCAGGAGACAGGGTTCCAGCAATCAGCCCCAGCATTTT
TRBJ2-3,NA,NA,TRBV2,12,CASTLIADTQYF,TGTGCCAGCACCCTCATAGCAGATACGCAGTATTTT
TRBJ2-3,NA,many,TRBV7-9,14,CASSLSPITDTQYF,TGTGCCAGCAGCTTAAGTCCGATCACAGATACGCAGTATTTT
TRBJ1-1,NA,many,TRBV27,16,CASSPRTVRANTEAFF,TGTGCCAGCAGTCCTCGGACAGTACGGGCGAACACTGAAGCTTTCTTT
TRBJ2-6,NA,many,TRBV11-2,17,CASSFTRQLSGANVLTF,TGTGCCAGCAGCTTTACCCGACAGCTCTCTGGGGCCAACGTCCTGACTTTC
TRBJ2-1,TRBD2,many,TRBV7-8,15,CASRPSGSSYNEQFF,TGTGCCAGCAGGCCTAGCGGAAGCTCCTACAATGAGCAGTTCTTC
TRBJ1-6,NA,many,TRBV20-1,14,CSARGGSDNSPLHF,TGCAGTGCTAGAGGGGGGTCGGATAATTCACCCCTCCACTTT
TRBJ2-1,NA,many,TRBV20-1,16,CSARAVGVASYNEQFF,TGCAGTGCCAGAGCGGTGGGGGTGGCATCCTACAATGAGCAGTTCTTC
TRBJ1-2,NA,many,TRBV7-8,15,CASSLGGGGNYGYTF,TGTGCCAGCAGCTTAGGGGGTGGCGGGAACTATGGCTACACCTTC
TRBJ2-3,NA,many,TRBV20-1,14,CSATRTASTDTQYF,TGCAGTGCTACACGGACAGCCAGCACAGATACGCAGTATTTT
TRBJ2-7,NA,many,TRBV7-2,12,CASSLGVYEQYF,TGTGCCAGCAGCTTAGGTGTCTACGAGCAGTACTTC
TRBJ1-1,NA,many,TRBV5-1,15,CASSLPGTPNTEAFF,TGCGCCAGCAGCTTGCCCGGGACGCCGAACACTGAAGCTTTCTTT
TRBJ1-4,NA,many,TRBV6-5,13,CASSYSTGEKLFF,TGTGCCAGCAGTTACTCGACAGGTGAAAAACTGTTTTTT
TRBJ1-1,NA,many,TRBV3-1,15,CASSHSDRRGTEAFF,TGTGCCAGCAGCCACTCGGACCGACGGGGGACTGAAGCTTTCTTT
TRBJ1-1,TRBD1,many,TRBV7-6,15,CASSVKTGAGAEAFF,TGTGCCAGCAGCGTAAAGACAGGGGCGGGGGCTGAAGCTTTCTTT
TRBJ2-1,TRBD1,many,TRBV10-3,15,CAISPQGQVNNEQFF,TGTGCCATCAGTCCTCAGGGACAGGTTAACAATGAGCAGTTCTTC
TRBJ1-5,NA,many,TRBV6-5,15,CASGTSREWDQPQHF,TGTGCCAGCGGTACTTCGAGGGAGTGGGATCAGCCCCAGCATTTT
TRBJ2-5,NA,many,TRBV14,13,CASSRVRTETQYF,TGTGCCAGCAGCCGGGTCAGGACGGAGACCCAGTACTTC
TRBJ2-3,NA,many,TRBV5-4,15,CASSRDGPGSDTQYF,TGTGCCAGCTCCCGAGATGGCCCAGGGTCGGATACGCAGTATTTT
TRBJ1-1,NA,many,TRBV15,14,CATSRDSGNTEAFF,TGTGCCACCAGCAGAGATTCGGGGAACACTGAAGCTTTCTTT
TRBJ1-2,NA,many,TRBV5-1,13,CASSPGGPLGYTF,TGCGCCAGCAGCCCTGGGGGACCTCTGGGCTACACCTTC